These 5 T cell receptor beta chains share one sample of origin, sequenced in a study of cytomegalovirus exposure and HLA in healthy donors. The PCR ran on 60 Vbeta and 13 Jbeta primers. The table came from immunoSEQ multiplex PCR; TCRdb's copy has only in-frame clones and leaves some out. The sample includes fewer than 110,000 clones, around two thirds of them seen just once. The sequenced sample consisted of PBMCs. These receptors were collected from a woman between 45 and 60 years old in good health and CMV-seronegative.

The V call is TRBV28, the J call TRBJ1-5; TRBD1 aligns across 8 bases. V lost 6 bases, J lost 6 bases, and 16 bases stayed unmatched. CDR3 length: 17 amino acids. Germline CDR1 MDHEN, CDR2 SYDVKM. As DNA, the CDR3 is TGTGCCAGCAGACCCACCAAACCACGGACAGGGACTCAGCCCCAGCATTTT. Translated, it gives CASRPTKPRTGTQPQHF.

This rearrangement joins TRBV9 to TRBJ2-1; 11 bases agree with TRBD1. The CDR3 loop spans 16 amino acids. The V gene end was trimmed by 0 bases and the J gene end by 7 bases; junction bases not matched to a gene: 6. The germline gives CDR1 SGDLS, CDR2 YYNGEE. In nucleotides, the CDR3 is TGTGCCAGCAGCGTAGACGAGGGGACAGGGGGGAATGAGCAGTTCTTC. Protein sequence: CASSVDEGTGGNEQFF.

CDR3 amino acids: CATSRGGLREQYF. CDR3 bases: TGTGCCACCAGCAGAGGGGGCCTACGCGAGCAGTACTTC. This chain uses TRBV15 with TRBJ2-7, with a possible D match to TRBD1 (5 bases). The CDR3 covers 13 residues. V was shortened by 1 base and J by 6 bases, with 10 bases between the two germline ends. Germline CDR1 and CDR2: LNHNV and YYDKDF (reference sequence).

The chain combines TRBV28 with TRBJ2-7; 14 bases map to TRBD2. The CDR3 contains 15 residues. Per germline, CDR1 MDHEN and CDR2 SYDVKM. V lost 5 bases and J lost 6; bases outside the gene matches: 6. This CDR3 is CASSETSGREGEQYF. Here the CDR3 DNA reads TGTGCCAGCAGTGAGACTAGCGGGAGGGAGGGCGAGCAGTACTTC. Filled out from reference TRBV28 and TRBJ2-7, the complete variable domain reads DVKVTQSSRYLVKRTGEKVFLECVQDMDHENMFWYRQDPGLGLRLIYFSYDVKMKEKGDIPEGYSVSREKKERFSLILESASTNQTSMYLCASSETSGREGEQYFGPGTRLTVT.

The count of this clone is one. The V and J genes are TRBV10-2 and TRBJ2-1; no clear D gene. V lost 6 bases, J lost 8 bases, and 11 bases lay in between. The CDR3 loop spans 12 amino acids. Germline V gene data show CDR1 as WSHSY and CDR2 as SAAADI. DNA of the CDR3: TGCGCCAGCAGCCCTAGGATCCATGAGCAGTTCTTC. It codes for CASSPRIHEQFF.